What follows are 30 T cell receptor beta chains derived from one specimen sequenced in a study of T cell responses to AZD1222 COVID-19 vaccine. Only in-frame clones appear in the TCRdb table, and some are missing; sequencing was by immunoSEQ multiplex PCR. The table lists 100,000 or so clones, 85% to 90% of them singletons. Sequenced material: peripheral blood, taken on day 0 of AZD1222 vaccination. The receptor source for this set is an adult in good health.

The V and J genes are TRBV21-1 and TRBJ1-2; the D call in the table, TRBD1, was not verified against the DNA. TRBV21-1 is described as a pseudogene. The CDR3 loop spans 15 amino acids. The DNA of the CDR3 is TGTGCCAGCAGCAAAGCGAAAGGGGCAAACTATGGCTACACCTTC. Its protein product is CASSKAKGANYGYTF.

The rearrangement joins TRBV27 to TRBJ1-3, with D possibly being TRBD1 (6 bases). Germline CDR1 MNHEY, CDR2 SMNVEV (reference sequence). The V end lost 0 bases, the J end lost 6 bases, and 12 bases lay between the germline ends. This CDR3 is 15 amino acids long. CDR3 nucleotides: TGTGCCAGCAGTTTATCTCCAGGGGCGGAAAACACCATATATTTT. This sequence encodes CASSLSPGAENTIYF.

This rearrangement joins TRBV19 to TRBJ2-7; 8 bases are a match to TRBD1. Unmatched junction bases numbered 2, after V lost 5 bases and J lost 2 bases. The CDR3 contains 13 residues. CDR1 and CDR2 (germline): LNHDA, SQIVND (reference sequence). CDR3: CASSEQGAYEQYF. CDR3 nucleotide sequence: TGTGCCAGTAGTGAACAGGGGGCCTACGAGCAGTACTTC.

The chain combines TRBV7-8 with TRBJ2-5; D gene unclear. Germline V CDR1 and CDR2: SGHVS, FQNEAQ. V was shortened by 5 bases and J by 1 base, with 17 bases between the two germline ends. The CDR3 is 16 amino acids. Here the CDR3 reads CASSVDQARSQETQYF. The CDR3 bases are TGTGCCAGCAGCGTAGACCAAGCAAGATCCCAAGAGACCCAGTACTTC.

J is TRBJ1-3 and V is TRBV15; D uncertain. Trimming took off 1 base at V and 4 bases at J, with 11 bases between the two ends. Germline loops: CDR1 LNHNV, CDR2 YYDKDF (reference sequence). CDR3 length: 15 amino acids. CDR3 region: CATSRVKAEGNTIYF. CDR3 sequence (DNA): TGTGCCACCAGCAGAGTCAAGGCCGAGGGAAACACCATATATTTT.

This clone was picked up one time. CDR3 nucleotides: TGTGCCAGCTCACTGAGCGGGAGGAGAGGGGAGACCCAGTACTTC. Translating it yields CASSLSGRRGETQYF. This chain connects TRBV18 to TRBJ2-5, with TRBD2 identical over 9 bases. With 4 bases clipped from V and 5 bases from J, the junction kept 8 bases outside the gene matches. Germline CDR1 and CDR2: KGHSH and LQKENI. The CDR3 has 15 residues.

CDR3 loop: CASSLSLSGDGYTF. The CDR3 DNA reads as TGCGCCAGCAGCTTAAGTTTGTCAGGCGATGGCTACACCTTC. The V gene is TRBV5-1, the J gene TRBJ1-2; D not resolved. Germline V gene data show CDR1 as SGHRS and CDR2 as YFSETQ. This CDR3 spans 14 amino acids. Trimming left V 2 bases short and J 6 bases short, with 14 bases between.

CDR3 bases: TGTGCCAGCAGCCCAAGGGCGGGGACAGGGGTTTCAAGTGGCTACACCTTC. Translated, it gives CASSPRAGTGVSSGYTF. V gene TRBV7-2 combines with J gene TRBJ1-2; TRBD1 agrees at 10 bases. CDR1 is SGHTA and CDR2 is FQGNSA in the germline V gene. After removal of 5 bases from V and 7 bases from J, the junction contained 16 bases not matched to a gene. The length of the CDR3 is 17 residues.

This clone was seen just once. The V gene is TRBV10-3, the J gene TRBJ2-1, with 7 positions matching TRBD1. CDR1 ENHRY and CDR2 SYGVKD come from the germline V gene. V dropped 6 bases and J dropped 9; count of bases not matched to a gene: 5. This CDR3 has 12 residues. CDR3 sequence reads: CAIRDRESEQFF. The CDR3 DNA follows: TGTGCCATCAGAGACAGGGAAAGTGAGCAGTTCTTC.

In its sample, this clone was seen once. The chain recombines TRBV5-1 with TRBJ1-2; 7 bases agree with TRBD1. This CDR3 contains 13 residues. Trimming took 2 bases from V and 6 from J; bases not matched to a gene: 4. Germline V gene data show CDR1 as SGHRS and CDR2 as YFSETQ. The CDR3 here is CASSFQGVDGYTF. CDR3 coding DNA: TGCGCCAGCAGCTTCCAGGGGGTCGATGGCTACACCTTC.

The V gene is TRBV6-5, the J gene TRBJ2-1; D is ambiguous. The germline V gene encodes CDR1 MNHEY and CDR2 SVGAGI. This CDR3 contains 14 residues. Trimming took off 0 bases at V and 6 bases at J, with 9 bases between the two ends. The DNA for the CDR3 is TGTGCCAGCAGTTACTCTAACTCGGCCAATGAGCAGTTCTTC. Translation gives CASSYSNSANEQFF.

This clone has only one observation. This rearrangement joins TRBV4-2 to TRBJ1-1, with TRBD1 as a possible D gene (5 bases). The CDR3 extends over 15 amino acids. The V gene's germline CDR1 is LGHNA and CDR2 YNFKEQ. Trimming pared 3 bases from V and 0 bases from J, leaving 11 bases between. CDR3 sequence reads: CASSHRGRLNTEAFF. The CDR3 DNA is TGTGCCAGCAGCCATCGGGGACGACTGAACACTGAAGCTTTCTTT.

The chain combines TRBV25-1 with TRBJ1-5; unclear D gene. The CDR3 covers 14 residues. CDR1 is MGHDK, CDR2 SYGVNS, per germline. Trimming removed 2 bases at V and 9 bases at J, with 14 bases between. The CDR3 coding sequence is TGTGCCAGCAGTGAAACACAGTACATGTGGCCCCAGCATTTT. This gives the protein CASSETQYMWPQHF.

The chain is built from TRBV7-3 and TRBJ2-2, with 14 bases matching TRBD2. Germline CDR1 SGHTA, CDR2 FQGTGA. With V trimmed by 2 bases and J by 4 bases, 6 bases remained unmatched. The CDR3 consists of 18 residues. The CDR3 loop reads CASSLGPGLAGGTGELFF. CDR3 DNA sequence: TGTGCCAGCAGCTTAGGCCCTGGACTAGCGGGGGGCACCGGGGAGCTGTTTTTT.

The chain carries TRBV6-1 and TRBJ2-7; 7 bases map to TRBD2. The CDR3 totals 16 residues. The V and J ends lost 2 bases and 2 bases, in that order; junction bases with no gene match: 9. CDR1 MNHNS and CDR2 SASEGT come from the germline V gene. The CDR3 sequence: CASSEHSAGDPYEQYF. CDR3 nucleotides: TGTGCCAGCAGTGAACATTCGGCGGGAGACCCCTACGAGCAGTACTTC.

Only a few counts were recorded for this clone. This chain connects TRBV30 to TRBJ2-7; the D is unclear. From germline, CDR1 is GTSNPN and CDR2 SVGIG (reference sequence). This CDR3 contains 13 residues. V was clipped by 2 bases and J by 0 bases, with 8 bases between them. The CDR3 region is CAWSLAISYEQYF. The CDR3 DNA follows: TGTGCCTGGAGTCTGGCTATCTCCTACGAGCAGTACTTC.

The gene calls are TRBV4-1 and TRBJ2-7; 10 bases match TRBD2. The V gene end was trimmed by 3 bases and the J gene end by 6 bases; junction bases not matched to a gene: 8. There are 15 residues in the CDR3. CDR1 is MGHRA, CDR2 YSYEKL, per germline. The CDR3 here is CASSHPASGRREQYF. The DNA for the CDR3 is TGCGCCAGCAGCCACCCCGCTAGCGGGAGACGCGAGCAGTACTTC.

The chain combines TRBV18 with TRBJ2-7, with a possible D match to TRBD1 (5 bases). The CDR3 loop spans 14 amino acids. V lost 3 bases and J 0 bases, leaving 9 bases between the germline ends. Per germline, CDR1 KGHSH and CDR2 LQKENI. The CDR3 DNA reads TGTGCCAGCTCACCGTCAGGGTCCTCCTACGAGCAGTACTTC. Translating gives CASSPSGSSYEQYF.

V gene TRBV19 combines with J gene TRBJ1-4; D is possibly TRBD1 (5 bases). The CDR3 contains 14 residues. In germline, CDR1 is LNHDA, CDR2 SQIVND (reference sequence). V was cut by 5 bases and J by 4 bases, with 11 bases left in between. The DNA of the CDR3 is TGTGCCAGTAGTCAAGACAGCATTAATGAAAAACTGTTTTTT. The encoded protein is CASSQDSINEKLFF.

This clone was recorded a few times. The chain combines TRBV19 with TRBJ1-5; TRBD1 matches at 8 bases. The CDR3 is 16 residues long. J gave up 1 base and V 9 bases, and 11 bases lay outside the gene matches. Germline loops: CDR1 LNHDA, CDR2 SQIVND (reference sequence). The CDR3 coding sequence is TGTGCCAGCCGAGGGATTCAGGGGGCAAGCAATCAGCCCCAGCATTTT. It is translated as CASRGIQGASNQPQHF. Combining the CDR3 with reference TRBV19 and TRBJ1-5 gives the whole variable domain DGGITQSPKYLFRKEGQNVTLSCEQNLNHDAMYWYRQDPGQGLRLIYYSQIVNDFQKGDIAEGYSVSREKKESFPLTVTSAQKNPTAFYLCASRGIQGASNQPQHFGDGTRLSIL.

This rearrangement joins TRBV4-1 to TRBJ1-2; D not certain. The CDR3 runs 13 residues. V was trimmed by 1 base and J by 2 bases, leaving 5 bases between them. CDR1 is MGHRA and CDR2 is YSYEKL in the germline V gene. DNA of the CDR3: TGCGCCAGCAGCCAAGGACTGAACTATGGCTACACCTTC. This gives the protein CASSQGLNYGYTF.

The chain employs TRBV29-1 and TRBJ2-1, with D maybe TRBD1 (5 bases). This CDR3 contains 14 residues. Between the trimmed V and J ends, which lost 7 bases and 3 bases, there was a span of 16 bases. Germline V gene sequence: CDR1 SQVTM, CDR2 ANQGSEA. The DNA of the CDR3 is TGCAGCGCCGAAGGACATACTTTCTACAATGAGCAGTTCTTC. Encoded protein: CSAEGHTFYNEQFF.

This chain uses TRBV27 with TRBJ1-2; 10 bases are shared with TRBD1. Per the germline V gene, CDR1 is MNHEY and CDR2 is SMNVEV (reference sequence). CDR3 length: 13 amino acids. Losses at the gene ends were 7 bases for V and 6 bases for J; bases not matched to a gene: 5. CDR3 loop: CASTGDRGHGYTF. The DNA of the CDR3 is TGTGCCAGCACAGGGGACAGGGGCCATGGCTACACCTTC.

This chain joins TRBV19 and TRBJ1-2; 8 nucleotides match TRBD1. Germline values: CDR1 LNHDA, CDR2 SQIVND (reference sequence). J lost 4 bases, V lost 0 bases, and 4 bases had no gene match. This CDR3 has 15 amino acids. CDR3 protein: CASSIDGTGPYGYTF. Here the CDR3 DNA reads TGTGCCAGTAGTATAGATGGGACAGGCCCCTATGGCTACACCTTC. The variable domain in full, with the rest retrieved from reference TRBV19 and TRBJ1-2, is DGGITQSPKYLFRKEGQNVTLSCEQNLNHDAMYWYRQDPGQGLRLIYYSQIVNDFQKGDIAEGYSVSREKKESFPLTVTSAQKNPTAFYLCASSIDGTGPYGYTFGSGTRLTVV.

This chain joins TRBV3-1 (or the pseudogene TRBV3-2) and TRBJ2-1, with 7 bases aligning to TRBD2. The trim removed 0 bases at V and 3 bases at J, leaving 2 bases unmatched. Germline-derived CDR1 and CDR2 are LGHDT and YNNKEL (reference sequence). The CDR3 consists of 15 residues. CDR3 DNA sequence: TGTGCCAGCAGCCAAGATGGCGGGGGCTACAATGAGCAGTTCTTC. Protein product: CASSQDGGGYNEQFF.

The CDR3 DNA is TGTGCCAGCAGTTTATTTTCGGGGGATCAGCCCCAGCATTTT. It yields the protein CASSLFSGDQPQHF. The rearrangement links TRBV27 to TRBJ1-5; perhaps TRBD1 as D (5 bases). The ends were cut back, 1 base at V and 5 bases at J, with 9 bases in the middle. Germline lookup yields CDR1 MNHEY and CDR2 SMNVEV (reference sequence). This CDR3 spans 14 amino acids.

This sequence joins TRBV10-3 and TRBJ1-1; the D gene is possibly TRBD1 (5 bases). Trimming stripped 3 bases from V and 2 bases from J, with 10 bases between. Germline CDR1 ENHRY, CDR2 SYGVKD. This CDR3 has 14 residues. In DNA form, the CDR3 reads TGTGCCATCAGTGATGGGACGGCTAACACTGAAGCTTTCTTT. Protein product: CAISDGTANTEAFF.

The genes are TRBV28 and TRBJ1-1; 7 bases line up with TRBD1. The CDR3 consists of 14 residues. J gave up 2 bases and V 3 bases, and 3 bases lay outside the gene matches. CDR1 is MDHEN and CDR2 is SYDVKM in the germline V gene. CDR3 sequence: CASSLGQSNTEAFF. The CDR3 DNA reads TGTGCCAGCAGTTTGGGACAGTCAAACACTGAAGCTTTCTTT.

This clone was seen only a few times. In DNA form, the CDR3 reads TGCGCCAGCAGCCAAGGATTGCTATCACGACTATTGAACACTGAAGCTTTCTTT. Residues: CASSQGLLSRLLNTEAFF. V usage is TRBV4-1 and J usage is TRBJ1-1; D call uncertain. CDR1 and CDR2 (germline): MGHRA, YSYEKL. The CDR3 contains 18 residues. Trimming stripped 1 base from V and 0 bases from J, with 18 bases between.

This rearrangement joins TRBV7-9 to TRBJ1-1; D is unresolved. The CDR3 runs to 13 residues. Trimming removed 6 bases from V and 1 base from J, with 9 bases in between. The V gene's germline CDR1 is SEHNR and CDR2 FQNEAQ (reference sequence). The CDR3 nucleotides are TGTGCCAGCAGGGGTTGGAGGAACACTGAAGCTTTCTTT. It codes for CASRGWRNTEAFF.